Listed below are T cell receptor beta chains from one sample, sequenced in a study of T-cell reconstitution after alpha-beta-depleted transplantation in children. TCRdb analysed the PCR reads with MiXCR anew, one entry per CDR3 protein. The sample records 200,000 to 300,000 distinct CDR3 sequences, about 11% being singletons. The sample consisted of PBMCs from the stem cell graft donor, taken from the stem cell graft. Every receptor here comes from a human donor who donated a stem cell graft to a child with acute lymphoblastic leukemia. Both conserved end residues are part of each CDR3. D genes are given only for firm matches. Each size is once, few, many or a size class.

V gene: TRBV2; D gene: NA; J gene: TRBJ2-7; clone size: many; CDR3 DNA: TGTGCCAGCAGTGAATACAGTACACCCTACGAGCAGTACTTC; CDR3 protein: CASSEYSTPYEQYF
V gene: TRBV5-5; D gene: NA; J gene: TRBJ2-1; clone size: many; CDR3 DNA: TGTGCCAGCAGCTTACGTGATTCCGGGACACCCCTCTACAATGAGCAGTTCTTC; CDR3 protein: CASSLRDSGTPLYNEQFF
V gene: TRBV30; D gene: NA; J gene: TRBJ2-6; clone size: few; CDR3 DNA: TGTGCCTGGAGAAAACGGTGGGATAACTCTGGGGCCAACGTCCTGACTTTC; CDR3 protein: CAWRKRWDNSGANVLTF
V gene: TRBV5-5; D gene: TRBD1; J gene: TRBJ2-3; clone size: many; CDR3 DNA: TGTGCCAGCAGCTTGGGACAGGGGTACGGAGATACGCAGTATTTT; CDR3 protein: CASSLGQGYGDTQYF
V gene: TRBV29-1; D gene: NA; J gene: TRBJ2-1; clone size: many; CDR3 DNA: TGCAGCGTAAAAGCGGGTGGGAATGAGCAGTTCTTC; CDR3 protein: CSVKAGGNEQFF
V gene: TRBV15; D gene: NA; J gene: TRBJ2-1; clone size: many; CDR3 DNA: TGTGCCACCGGCAGCGGTAGCTCCTACAATGAGCAGTTCTTC; CDR3 protein: CATGSGSSYNEQFF
V gene: TRBV20-1; D gene: TRBD1; J gene: TRBJ2-1; clone size: many; CDR3 DNA: TGCAGTGCGTATAGGACAGGGTCGGATGAGCAGTTCTTC; CDR3 protein: CSAYRTGSDEQFF
V gene: TRBV10-3; D gene: NA; J gene: TRBJ2-3; clone size: many; CDR3 DNA: TGTGCCATCAGTGAGTCCGGGACCCCCACAGATACGCAGTATTTT; CDR3 protein: CAISESGTPTDTQYF
V gene: TRBV7-3; D gene: TRBD1; J gene: TRBJ2-3; clone size: many; CDR3 DNA: TGTGCCAGCAGCTTAAGTGGGACAGGGGTGTCAGATACGCAGTATTTT; CDR3 protein: CASSLSGTGVSDTQYF
V gene: TRBV5-1; D gene: NA; J gene: TRBJ1-1; clone size: many; CDR3 DNA: TGCGCCAGCAGCCAGAGGACAGTAAACACTGAAGCTTTCTTT; CDR3 protein: CASSQRTVNTEAFF
V gene: TRBV12-3/TRBV12-4; D gene: TRBD2; J gene: TRBJ2-3; clone size: many; CDR3 DNA: TGTGCCAGCAGTTTTGGGACTAGCGGGAGTACAGATACGCAGTATTTT; CDR3 protein: CASSFGTSGSTDTQYF
V gene: TRBV18; D gene: NA; J gene: TRBJ1-5; clone size: many; CDR3 DNA: TGTGCCAGCTCACCAAGACAGATTAGCAATCAGCCCCAGCATTTT; CDR3 protein: CASSPRQISNQPQHF
V gene: TRBV20-1; D gene: TRBD1; J gene: TRBJ1-5; clone size: many; CDR3 DNA: TGCAGTGCTACCCAGACAGGGGGCTGGCAGCCCCAGCATTTT; CDR3 protein: CSATQTGGWQPQHF
V gene: TRBV29-1; D gene: NA; J gene: TRBJ1-1; clone size: many; CDR3 DNA: TGCAGCGTTGAAGCGGGACGGGAGAACACTGAAGCTTTCTTT; CDR3 protein: CSVEAGRENTEAFF
V gene: TRBV10-3; D gene: NA; J gene: TRBJ2-2; clone size: many; CDR3 DNA: TGTGCCATCAGTGATTATGGAATCGCGAACACCGGGGAGCTGTTTTTT; CDR3 protein: CAISDYGIANTGELFF
V gene: TRBV5-4; D gene: NA; J gene: TRBJ1-5; clone size: many; CDR3 DNA: TGTGCCAGCAGCTTGGGCGGGCAAGATAGCAATCAGCCCCAGCATTTT; CDR3 protein: CASSLGGQDSNQPQHF
V gene: TRBV5-1; D gene: NA; J gene: TRBJ2-1; clone size: many; CDR3 DNA: TGCGCCAGCAGCTTGGGCTACGGGAGCTCCTACAATGAGCAGTTCTTC; CDR3 protein: CASSLGYGSSYNEQFF
V gene: TRBV29-1; D gene: TRBD1; J gene: TRBJ2-7; clone size: many; CDR3 DNA: TGCAGCGTTGCGACGGGACAGACCTACGAGCAGTACTTC; CDR3 protein: CSVATGQTYEQYF
V gene: TRBV20-1; D gene: TRBD2; J gene: TRBJ2-2; clone size: many; CDR3 DNA: TGCAGTGCTACTAGCGGGAGTCAGTACGGGGAGCTGTTTTTT; CDR3 protein: CSATSGSQYGELFF
V gene: TRBV12-3/TRBV12-4; D gene: TRBD1; J gene: TRBJ2-7; clone size: many; CDR3 DNA: TGTGCCAGCAGTTTACGAGGGACAGGGGGCGACGAGCAGTACTTC; CDR3 protein: CASSLRGTGGDEQYF
V gene: TRBV20-1; D gene: TRBD2; J gene: TRBJ2-4; clone size: many; CDR3 DNA: TGCAGTGCTGTCCTAGCGGGAGGGAGGTCCAAAAACATTCAGTACTTC; CDR3 protein: CSAVLAGGRSKNIQYF
V gene: TRBV7-2; D gene: TRBD1; J gene: TRBJ2-3; clone size: many; CDR3 DNA: TGTGCCAGCAGTTTCAACAGGGGTCGGAGCACAGATACGCAGTATTTT; CDR3 protein: CASSFNRGRSTDTQYF
V gene: TRBV9; D gene: TRBD1; J gene: TRBJ1-1; clone size: many; CDR3 DNA: TGTGCCAGCAGCGTAGGGGGGCAGGGGGCAAAGACTGAAGCTTTCTTT; CDR3 protein: CASSVGGQGAKTEAFF
V gene: TRBV20-1; D gene: TRBD2; J gene: TRBJ2-7; clone size: many; CDR3 DNA: TGCAGTGCCGCCGGGGCGGGAGGGAATTACGAGCAGTACTTC; CDR3 protein: CSAAGAGGNYEQYF
V gene: TRBV29-1; D gene: NA; J gene: TRBJ2-3; clone size: many; CDR3 DNA: TGCAGCTGCTTGGACGGTGAGACAGATACGCAGTATTTT; CDR3 protein: CSCLDGETDTQYF
V gene: TRBV20-1; D gene: TRBD1; J gene: TRBJ1-1; clone size: many; CDR3 DNA: TGCAGTGCTCTTTCGGGACAGGGGGAAACTGAAGCTTTCTTT; CDR3 protein: CSALSGQGETEAFF
V gene: TRBV20-1; D gene: TRBD1; J gene: TRBJ2-7; clone size: many; CDR3 DNA: TGCAGTGCTAGAGAGGCGACAGGGGGTCGGGAGCAGTACTTC; CDR3 protein: CSAREATGGREQYF
V gene: TRBV5-1; D gene: TRBD1; J gene: TRBJ2-1; clone size: many; CDR3 DNA: TGCGCCAGCAGCCGGAGAGGGGGACAGGGATACAATGAGCAGTTCTTC; CDR3 protein: CASSRRGGQGYNEQFF
V gene: TRBV7-8; D gene: NA; J gene: TRBJ1-2; clone size: many; CDR3 DNA: TGTGCCAGCGCCTTTAAGGGCGAGGGCTACACCTTC; CDR3 protein: CASAFKGEGYTF
V gene: TRBV7-2; D gene: TRBD1; J gene: TRBJ1-1; clone size: few; CDR3 DNA: TGTGCCAGCACCCCCCAGGGGGCGTGGACTGAAGCTTTCTTT; CDR3 protein: CASTPQGAWTEAFF
V gene: TRBV19; D gene: NA; J gene: TRBJ2-5; clone size: few; CDR3 DNA: TGTGCCAGTAGTCCTCGGACAGGAGGGGGAGAGACCCAGTACTTC; CDR3 protein: CASSPRTGGGETQYF
V gene: TRBV27; D gene: NA; J gene: TRBJ2-7; clone size: many; CDR3 DNA: TGTGCCAGCAGTTCGGGACTCCTTCCCTACGAGCAGTACTTC; CDR3 protein: CASSSGLLPYEQYF
V gene: TRBV12-3/TRBV12-4; D gene: NA; J gene: TRBJ2-7; clone size: few; CDR3 DNA: TGTGCCAGCAGCTTTGCGGGACTTTACTACGAGCAGTACTTC; CDR3 protein: CASSFAGLYYEQYF
V gene: TRBV7-8; D gene: NA; J gene: TRBJ2-3; clone size: many; CDR3 DNA: TGTGCCAGCAGCTTCAGTGGAACGGGGGGCACAGATACGCAGTATTTT; CDR3 protein: CASSFSGTGGTDTQYF
V gene: TRBV6-5; D gene: TRBD1; J gene: TRBJ2-5; clone size: many; CDR3 DNA: TGTGCCAGCAGTTACCCGACAGGGGGAGAGACCCAGTACTTC; CDR3 protein: CASSYPTGGETQYF
V gene: TRBV7-9; D gene: NA; J gene: TRBJ2-3; clone size: many; CDR3 DNA: TGTGCCAGCAGCCCTCCTCTAGGCACAGATACGCAGTATTTT; CDR3 protein: CASSPPLGTDTQYF
V gene: TRBV7-2; D gene: NA; J gene: TRBJ1-2; clone size: many; CDR3 DNA: TGTGCCAGCAGCTTAGCGGGGGGGAACTATGGCTACACCTTC; CDR3 protein: CASSLAGGNYGYTF
V gene: TRBV7-9; D gene: TRBD1; J gene: TRBJ1-1; clone size: many; CDR3 DNA: TGTGCCAGCAGCGACCGACAGGGTCGGCACACTGAAGCTTTCTTT; CDR3 protein: CASSDRQGRHTEAFF
V gene: TRBV25-1; D gene: NA; J gene: TRBJ2-4; clone size: many; CDR3 DNA: TGTGCCAGCAGTGAGAACAGGCGGGCCAAAAACATTCAGTACTTC; CDR3 protein: CASSENRRAKNIQYF
V gene: TRBV9; D gene: NA; J gene: TRBJ2-7; clone size: many; CDR3 DNA: TGTGCCAGCAGCGCGTCCGTTCCGTACGAGCAGTACTTC; CDR3 protein: CASSASVPYEQYF
V gene: TRBV20-1; D gene: NA; J gene: TRBJ1-2; clone size: many; CDR3 DNA: TGCAGTGCTAGAGATCCGGGCCCAAGTGGCTACACCTTC; CDR3 protein: CSARDPGPSGYTF
V gene: TRBV20-1; D gene: TRBD1; J gene: TRBJ2-3; clone size: few; CDR3 DNA: TGCAGTGCTAGACAAGGGGGCGTCGAAGATACGCAGTATTTT; CDR3 protein: CSARQGGVEDTQYF
V gene: TRBV27; D gene: NA; J gene: TRBJ1-2; clone size: many; CDR3 DNA: TGTGCCAGCAGTTTATCGTGGCTCCGGAACTCGGGTGGCTACACCTTC; CDR3 protein: CASSLSWLRNSGGYTF
V gene: TRBV4-3; D gene: NA; J gene: TRBJ1-5; clone size: many; CDR3 DNA: TGCGCCAGCAGCCAAGCCTGGACAGACTCCAATCAGCCCCAGCATTTT; CDR3 protein: CASSQAWTDSNQPQHF
V gene: TRBV5-1; D gene: TRBD1; J gene: TRBJ2-3; clone size: many; CDR3 DNA: TGCGCCAGCAGCTTGACAGGGGAATATACGCAGTATTTT; CDR3 protein: CASSLTGEYTQYF
V gene: TRBV19; D gene: TRBD1; J gene: TRBJ1-1; clone size: many; CDR3 DNA: TGTGCCAGTAGTATGGGACAGGGATACCCTGAAGCTTTCTTT; CDR3 protein: CASSMGQGYPEAFF
V gene: TRBV4-3; D gene: TRBD2; J gene: TRBJ2-7; clone size: few; CDR3 DNA: TGCGCCAGCAGCCCCACTAGCGGGGCCTACGAGCAGTACTTC; CDR3 protein: CASSPTSGAYEQYF